Listed below are T cell receptor beta chains from one sample, sequenced in a study of OX40 agonist ivuxolimab in advanced cancers. Profiling relied on immunoSEQ multiplex PCR, and the TCRdb table lists in-frame clones only, not all of them. The sample has tens of thousands of clones, approximately 81% seen once. The starting material was CD4+ or CD8+ T cells sorted from blood, obtained in a trial of the OX40 agonist ivuxolimab. Source of these receptors: an adult with an advanced solid tumor such as melanoma, head and neck, liver or kidney cancer. CDR3s include the opening cysteine and the closing phenylalanine or tryptophan. A D gene is named only where the DNA matches it firmly. Rows give clone size only sometimes, using once, few, many, or a class for an expanded clone.

clone_size j_call d_call v_call cdr3_nt cdr3_aa
NA TRBJ2-5 TRBD2 TRBV10-3 TGTGCCATCAGTGACCCAACTAGCGGAGAGAGGTGGGAGACCCAGTACTTC CAISDPTSGERWETQYF
NA TRBJ2-3 NA TRBV9 TGTGCCAGCAGCCCATCAGAGTCGACTAGCACAGATACGCAGTATTTT CASSPSESTSTDTQYF
NA TRBJ1-6 NA TRBV7-9 TGTGCCAGCAGCTCCAGTGAATCACCCCTCCACTTT CASSSSESPLHF
NA TRBJ2-5 NA TRBV7-8 TGTGCCAGCAGCTTAGCGTGGCAGGTAGAGACCCAGTACTTC CASSLAWQVETQYF
NA TRBJ1-5 NA TRBV10-1 TGCGCCAGCAGTGCCGGTCAGCCCCAGCATTTT CASSAGQPQHF
few TRBJ1-2 NA TRBV19 TGTGCCAGTAGTATAGAGGGGGACACCTACTATGGCTACACCTTC CASSIEGDTYYGYTF
NA TRBJ2-1 NA TRBV11-2 TGTGCCAGCAGCTTAGATTTCCAGGAGGGTGAGCAGTTCTTC CASSLDFQEGEQFF
NA TRBJ2-1 NA TRBV5-1 TGCGCCAGCAGTTTACGGGAGTCGTTCGATGGAATCAATGAGCAGTTCTTC CASSLRESFDGINEQFF
NA TRBJ1-1 NA TRBV4-1 TGCGCCAGCAGCCACCGACCGGGACACGAGAACACTGAAGCTTTCTTT CASSHRPGHENTEAFF
few TRBJ2-1 NA TRBV27 TGTGCCAGCAGGGCCCCGGGCAATGAGCAGTTCTTC CASRAPGNEQFF
NA TRBJ2-7 NA TRBV9 TGTGCCAGCAGCGTAGAAGGAGGGGGCGACGAGCAGTACTTC CASSVEGGGDEQYF
few TRBJ1-1 NA TRBV29-1 TGCAGCGTTGAGCCAGGGGAGACTGAAGCTTTCTTT CSVEPGETEAFF
NA TRBJ1-1 NA TRBV7-6 TGTGCCAGCAGCTTCGGCGAAGGGACTGAAGCTTTCTTT CASSFGEGTEAFF
NA TRBJ2-7 NA TRBV5-6 TGTGCCAGCAGCCTGGGTTACGAGCAGTACTTC CASSLGYEQYF
NA TRBJ2-2 TRBD2 TRBV23-1 TGCGCCAGCAGTCACGTCCCAGGACTAGCGGGACGCGCGAACACCGGGGAGCTGTTTTTT CASSHVPGLAGRANTGELFF
NA TRBJ2-7 NA TRBV4-1 TGCGCCAGCAGCCAAGACCAGCGGCGGAGCGAGCAGTACTTC CASSQDQRRSEQYF
NA TRBJ2-7 NA TRBV11-1 TGTGCCAGCAGCTTCGCTAGCTCCTACGAGCAGTACTTC CASSFASSYEQYF
few TRBJ1-5 NA TRBV4-2 TGTGCCAGCAGCCAAGATCATGTTAGCAATCAGCCCCAGCATTTT CASSQDHVSNQPQHF
NA TRBJ1-1 NA TRBV5-1 TGCGCCAGCAGCTTGGGGTGGGGAAGGGGCACTGAAGCTTTCTTT CASSLGWGRGTEAFF
NA TRBJ2-1 TRBD2 TRBV7-6 TGTGCCAGCAGCTTAACGGGAGGGCCTGATGAGCAGTTCTTC CASSLTGGPDEQFF
NA TRBJ1-2 TRBD1 TRBV28 TGTGCCAGCAGTACTATACGACAGGGTATTAACTATGGCTACACCTTC CASSTIRQGINYGYTF
NA TRBJ2-2 NA TRBV7-3 TGTGCCAGCAGCTTAACGGTGATGGCCGGGGAGCTGTTTTTT CASSLTVMAGELFF
once TRBJ2-6 NA TRBV6-1 TGTGCCAGCAGAGCCGGGACGCGGGCCAACGTCCTGACTTTC CASRAGTRANVLTF
NA TRBJ1-1 NA TRBV6-6 TGTGCCAGCAGCGGAGGGTGGACTGAAGCTTTCTTT CASSGGWTEAFF
once TRBJ2-6 NA TRBV9 TGTGCCAGCAGCGGAGAAGAAATCTCTGGGGCCAACGTCCTGACTTTC CASSGEEISGANVLTF
NA TRBJ1-6 NA TRBV6-1 TGTGCCAGCAGTGACGCTGGCCCCCTCCACTTT CASSDAGPLHF
NA TRBJ1-2 NA TRBV4-1 TGCGCCAGCAGCCACGCCCTAGACGGGGCGGGCTATGGCTACACCTTC CASSHALDGAGYGYTF
medium-sized TRBJ1-3 NA TRBV7-9 TGTGCCAGCAGCTTAGGGGAGACCCGAAACACCATATATTTT CASSLGETRNTIYF
few TRBJ1-2 TRBD1 TRBV28 TGTGCCAGCAGTTTAGCCGACAGGGAGCAAGGCTACACCTTC CASSLADREQGYTF
NA TRBJ2-7 TRBD2 TRBV27 TGTGCCAGCAGTCCTAGCGGGGGGCATAGAGAGCAGTACTTC CASSPSGGHREQYF
NA TRBJ2-1 TRBD2 TRBV4-3 TGCGCCAGCAGCCAAGAAGGACTAGCGGGTATCTCCTACAATGAGCAGTTCTTC CASSQEGLAGISYNEQFF
once TRBJ2-7 TRBD1 TRBV5-4 TGTGCCAGCAGCCCCGGGGACAGTTCCTACGAGCAGTACTTC CASSPGDSSYEQYF
few TRBJ1-1 NA TRBV30 TGTGCCTGGAGTGCCCCCGGTATGAAGGGGACTGAAGCTTTCTTT CAWSAPGMKGTEAFF
NA TRBJ1-1 NA TRBV5-6 TGTGCCAGCAGCCAGAGGGCTCCTGAAGCTTTCTTT CASSQRAPEAFF
NA TRBJ2-3 NA TRBV14 TGTGCCAGCAGCCTTGTTTCAGGGGATACGCAGTATTTT CASSLVSGDTQYF
NA TRBJ1-1 TRBD1 TRBV28 TGTGCCAGCACGGGGGATCCTTGGAGGAGGGGGCACACTGAAGCTTTCTTT CASTGDPWRRGHTEAFF
NA TRBJ2-1 NA TRBV9 TGTGCCAGCAGTCCCCCCGTCGATGAGCAGTTCTTC CASSPPVDEQFF
NA TRBJ2-3 TRBD2 TRBV10-2 TGCGCCAGCAGTCGAAGCGGGGACACAGATACGCAGTATTTT CASSRSGDTDTQYF
NA TRBJ2-2 NA TRBV5-1 TGCGCCAGCAGCTTGTGGGGGGAAGATCCCGGGGAGCTGTTTTTT CASSLWGEDPGELFF
NA TRBJ1-2 TRBD1 TRBV7-6 TGTGCCAGCAGCTTCGGGACAGGCAGTGGCTACACCTTC CASSFGTGSGYTF
NA TRBJ2-6 NA TRBV19 TGTGCCAGTAACTTAGGGAGAGGACAACCCTCTGGGGCCAACGTCCTGACTTTC CASNLGRGQPSGANVLTF
NA TRBJ2-2 TRBD1 TRBV28 TGTGCCAGCAGTCCCCCGACCAGGGGGCGCACCGGGGAGCTGTTTTTT CASSPPTRGRTGELFF
NA TRBJ1-1 NA TRBV6-5 TGTGCCAGCAGTTACTCCGGAGGCAGTCTCACTGAAGCTTTCTTT CASSYSGGSLTEAFF
NA TRBJ1-5 NA TRBV4-1 TGCGCCAGCAGCCAAGAGATCGGTCGGGCTCAGCCCCAGCATTTT CASSQEIGRAQPQHF
NA TRBJ2-2 TRBD1 TRBV5-1 TGCGCCAGCATGGGTTTTGGGACAGGCCGCGGGGAGCTGTTTTTT CASMGFGTGRGELFF
NA TRBJ2-3 NA TRBV5-6 TGTGCCAGCAGCTTCGGGGTTGATACGCAGTATTTT CASSFGVDTQYF
NA TRBJ2-7 NA TRBV6-5 TGTGCCAGCAGTTACGTACAGGGTACGAGGAACGAGCAGTACTTC CASSYVQGTRNEQYF